These 6 T cell receptor beta chains were sequenced from one sample in a study of beta chain features in type 1 diabetes. The study's findings and limits: Shorter TCRB CDR3s, moderately but significantly so, were found in Type 1 diabetes patients in all four CD4+ subsets.

The study reverse transcribed the entire isolated RNA, so it sequenced expressed TCRB transcripts. The method was immunoSEQ multiplex PCR; TCRdb's version includes in-frame clones alone and lacks a portion of them. The data hold 150,000 to 170,000 clones, with 10% observed a single time. These receptors lack a known antigen. The sequenced sample was central memory CD4+ T cells from blood. The receptors derive from a man aged 25-45 years with type 1 diabetes.

There are a few counts of this clone. CDR3: CASSLDGQRGYTF. The CDR3 region has the DNA TGTGCCAGCAGCTTGGACGGACAACGTGGCTACACCTTC. The V call is TRBV5-4, the J call TRBJ1-2; D is possibly TRBD1 (5 bases). The CDR3 has 13 residues. Looked up from germline, CDR1 is SGHNT and CDR2 is YYREEE (reference sequence). Trimming left V 0 bases short and J 7 bases short, with 10 bases between. The complete variable domain, with remaining parts taken from reference TRBV5-4 and TRBJ1-2, reads ETGVTQSPTHLIKTRGQQVTLRCSSQSGHNTVSWYQQALGQGPQFIFQYYREEENGRGNFPPRFSGLQFPNYSSELNVNALELDDSALYLCASSLDGQRGYTFGSGTRLTVV.

This clone was counted only a few times. The gene calls are TRBV5-1 and TRBJ2-1; 11 nucleotides agree with TRBD2. V shed 0 bases, J shed 8 bases, and the junction held 4 bases outside the gene matches. This CDR3 spans 15 amino acids. Germline assignment: CDR1 SGHRS and CDR2 YFSETQ. The CDR3 DNA reads as TGCGCCAGCAGCTTGGGACTAGCGGGACGGGATGAGCAGTTCTTC. Translation: CASSLGLAGRDEQFF.

This rearrangement joins TRBV29-1 to TRBJ2-7; 14 nucleotides align to TRBD2. The CDR3 loop spans 15 amino acids. Trimming cost V 7 bases and J 3 bases; bases outside gene matches: 8. The germline gives CDR1 SQVTM, CDR2 ANQGSEA. CDR3 sequence reads: CSAASGTSGSYEQYF. Written as DNA, the CDR3 is TGCAGCGCCGCCTCCGGGACTAGCGGGAGCTACGAGCAGTACTTC.

The J gene is TRBJ2-3, the V gene TRBV9, with D perhaps TRBD2 (5 bases). From germline, CDR1 is SGDLS and CDR2 YYNGEE. The CDR3 has 12 residues. Deletions cut 3 bases from V and 4 bases from J, with 6 bases between. CDR3 bases: TGTGCCAGCAGCGAAGCGGCAGATACGCAGTATTTT. Protein: CASSEAADTQYF.

This clone was observed a few times. V is TRBV28 and J is TRBJ2-7, with D possibly matching TRBD2 (6 bases). This CDR3 spans 14 amino acids. Per the germline V gene, CDR1 is MDHEN and CDR2 is SYDVKM. V was clipped by 6 bases and J by 2 bases, with 14 bases between them. The CDR3 loop reads CASSLALATYEQYF. CDR3 nucleotides: TGTGCCAGCAGCCTAGCGCTCGCGACCTACGAGCAGTACTTC.

J is TRBJ2-1 and V is TRBV29-1; D remains ambiguous. Germline assignment: CDR1 SQVTM and CDR2 ANQGSEA. The CDR3 has 15 amino acids. Trimming shortened V by 4 bases and J by 0 bases, and 13 bases separated the two germline ends. The CDR3: CSVGSGESSYNEQFF. Here the CDR3 DNA reads TGCAGCGTTGGAAGTGGAGAAAGCTCCTACAATGAGCAGTTCTTC.